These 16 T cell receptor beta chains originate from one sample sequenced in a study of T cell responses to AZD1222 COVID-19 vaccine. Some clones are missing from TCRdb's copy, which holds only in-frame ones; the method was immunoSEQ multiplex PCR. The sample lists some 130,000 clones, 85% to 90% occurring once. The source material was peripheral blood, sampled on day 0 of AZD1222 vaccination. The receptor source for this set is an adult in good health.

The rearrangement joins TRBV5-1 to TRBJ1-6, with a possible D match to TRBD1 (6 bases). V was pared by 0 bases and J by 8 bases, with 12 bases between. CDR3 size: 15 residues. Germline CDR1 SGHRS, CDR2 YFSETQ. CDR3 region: CASSLAAGVDSPLHF. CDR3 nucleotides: TGCGCCAGCAGCTTGGCAGCAGGGGTGGATTCACCCCTCCACTTT.

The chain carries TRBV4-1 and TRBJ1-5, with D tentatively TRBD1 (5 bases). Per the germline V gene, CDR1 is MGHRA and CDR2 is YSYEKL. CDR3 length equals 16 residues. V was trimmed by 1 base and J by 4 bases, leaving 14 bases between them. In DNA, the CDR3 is TGCGCCAGCAGCCAAGGCCTGGGACGGCGTAATCAGCCCCAGCATTTT. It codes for CASSQGLGRRNQPQHF.

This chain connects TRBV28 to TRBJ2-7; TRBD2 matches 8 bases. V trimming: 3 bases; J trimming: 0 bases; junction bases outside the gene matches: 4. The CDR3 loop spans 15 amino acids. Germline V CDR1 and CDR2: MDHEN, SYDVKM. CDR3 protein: CASSLRREASYEQYF. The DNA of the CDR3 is TGTGCCAGCAGTTTGCGGCGGGAGGCCTCCTACGAGCAGTACTTC.

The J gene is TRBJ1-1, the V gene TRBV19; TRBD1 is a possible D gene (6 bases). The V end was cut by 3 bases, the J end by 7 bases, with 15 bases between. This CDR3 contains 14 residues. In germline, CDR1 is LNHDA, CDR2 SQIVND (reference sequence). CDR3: CASSILGGASEAFF. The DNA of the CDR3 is TGTGCCAGTAGTATCCTGGGGGGGGCCAGTGAAGCTTTCTTT.

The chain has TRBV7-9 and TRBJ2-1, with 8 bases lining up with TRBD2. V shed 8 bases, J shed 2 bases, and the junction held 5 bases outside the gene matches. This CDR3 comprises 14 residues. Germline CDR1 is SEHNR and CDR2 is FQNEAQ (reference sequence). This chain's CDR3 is CASRTGGAYNEQFF. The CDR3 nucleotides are TGTGCCAGCCGGACGGGAGGGGCCTACAATGAGCAGTTCTTC.

The DNA for the CDR3 is TGTGCCAGCAGTTTATACACTGAAGCTTTCTTT. Protein: CASSLYTEAFF. V is TRBV12-3 or TRBV12-4 and J is TRBJ1-1; D gene uncertain. Trimming removed 2 bases at V and 3 bases at J, with 1 base between. This CDR3 has 11 amino acids.

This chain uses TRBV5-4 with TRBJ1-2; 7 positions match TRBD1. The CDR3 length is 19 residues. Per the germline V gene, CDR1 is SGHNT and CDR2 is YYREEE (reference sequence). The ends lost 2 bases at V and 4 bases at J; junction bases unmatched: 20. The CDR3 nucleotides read TGTGCCAGCAGCTTCCCGTGGGGGACAGAAAACAAGCTTCTCTATGGCTACACCTTC. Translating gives CASSFPWGTENKLLYGYTF.

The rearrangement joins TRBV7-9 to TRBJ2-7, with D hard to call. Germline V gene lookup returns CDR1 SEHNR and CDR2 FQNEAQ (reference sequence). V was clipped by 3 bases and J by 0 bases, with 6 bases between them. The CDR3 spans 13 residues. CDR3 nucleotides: TGTGCCAGCAGCTTTCGGAGCTCCTACGAGCAGTACTTC. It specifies CASSFRSSYEQYF.

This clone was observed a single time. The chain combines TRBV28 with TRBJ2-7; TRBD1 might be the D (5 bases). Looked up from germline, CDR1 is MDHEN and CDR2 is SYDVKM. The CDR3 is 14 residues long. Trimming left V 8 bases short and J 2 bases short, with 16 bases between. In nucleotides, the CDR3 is TGTGCCAGCTTGCCTCAGGGCCCACCCTACGAGCAGTACTTC. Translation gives CASLPQGPPYEQYF.

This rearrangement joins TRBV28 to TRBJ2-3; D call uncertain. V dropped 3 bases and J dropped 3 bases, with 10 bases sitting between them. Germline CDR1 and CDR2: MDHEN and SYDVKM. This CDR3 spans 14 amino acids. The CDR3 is CASSFPSWTDTQYF. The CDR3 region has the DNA TGTGCCAGCAGTTTCCCCAGTTGGACAGATACGCAGTATTTT. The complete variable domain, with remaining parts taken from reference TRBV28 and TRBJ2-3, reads DVKVTQSSRYLVKRTGEKVFLECVQDMDHENMFWYRQDPGLGLRLIYFSYDVKMKEKGDIPEGYSVSREKKERFSLILESASTNQTSMYLCASSFPSWTDTQYFGPGTRLTVL.

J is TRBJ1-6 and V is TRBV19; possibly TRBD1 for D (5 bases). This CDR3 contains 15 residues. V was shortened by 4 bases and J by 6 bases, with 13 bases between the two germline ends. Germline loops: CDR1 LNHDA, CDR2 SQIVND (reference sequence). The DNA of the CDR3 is TGTGCCAGTAGTAAAGGGGCGTCCACTAATTCACCCCTCCACTTT. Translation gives CASSKGASTNSPLHF.

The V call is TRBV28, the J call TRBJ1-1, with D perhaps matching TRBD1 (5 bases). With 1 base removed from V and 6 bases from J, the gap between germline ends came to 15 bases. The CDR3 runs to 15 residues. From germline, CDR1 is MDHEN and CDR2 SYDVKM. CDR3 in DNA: TGTGCCAGCAGTTTATACAGGAGGGTTTTTCCTGAAGCTTTCTTT. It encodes CASSLYRRVFPEAFF.

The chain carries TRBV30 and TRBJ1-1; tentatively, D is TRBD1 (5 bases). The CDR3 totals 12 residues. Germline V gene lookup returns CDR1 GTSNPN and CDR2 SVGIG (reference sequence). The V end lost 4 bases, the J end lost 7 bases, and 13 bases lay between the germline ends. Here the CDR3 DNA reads TGTGCCTGGACCCCTTTGGGGGTTGAAGCTTTCTTT. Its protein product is CAWTPLGVEAFF.

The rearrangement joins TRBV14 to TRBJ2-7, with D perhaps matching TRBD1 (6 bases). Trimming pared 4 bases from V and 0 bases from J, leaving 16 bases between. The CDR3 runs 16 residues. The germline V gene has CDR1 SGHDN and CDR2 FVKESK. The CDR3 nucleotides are TGTGCCAGCAGCCCGGGATTTCGGGACAACTCCTACGAGCAGTACTTC. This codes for CASSPGFRDNSYEQYF.

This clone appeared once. CDR3 sequence (DNA): TGTGCCAGCAGACTTAGCGGGAGCTACGAGCAGTACTTC. This gives the protein CASRLSGSYEQYF. The V call is TRBV28, the J call TRBJ2-7; TRBD2 aligns across 9 bases. The CDR3 runs to 13 residues. V was clipped by 6 bases and J by 3 bases; unmatched bases: 3. Germline-derived CDR1 and CDR2 are MDHEN and SYDVKM.

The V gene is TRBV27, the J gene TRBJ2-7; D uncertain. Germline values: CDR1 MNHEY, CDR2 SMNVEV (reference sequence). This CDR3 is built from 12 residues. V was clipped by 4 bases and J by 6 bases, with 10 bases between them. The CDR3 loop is CASSSQRAEQYF. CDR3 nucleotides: TGTGCCAGCAGTTCCCAAAGGGCCGAGCAGTACTTC.